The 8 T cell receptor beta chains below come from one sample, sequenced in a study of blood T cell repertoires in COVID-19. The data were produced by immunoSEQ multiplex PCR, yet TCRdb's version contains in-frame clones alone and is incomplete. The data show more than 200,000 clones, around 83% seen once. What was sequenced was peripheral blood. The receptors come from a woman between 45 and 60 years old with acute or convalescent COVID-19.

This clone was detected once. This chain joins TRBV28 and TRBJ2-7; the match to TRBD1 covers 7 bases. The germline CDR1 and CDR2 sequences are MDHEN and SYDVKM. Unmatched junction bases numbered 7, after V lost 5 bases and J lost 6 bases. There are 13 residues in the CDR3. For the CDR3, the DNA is TGTGCCAGCAGTCTGACAGGGAGTCGCGAGCAGTACTTC. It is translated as CASSLTGSREQYF.

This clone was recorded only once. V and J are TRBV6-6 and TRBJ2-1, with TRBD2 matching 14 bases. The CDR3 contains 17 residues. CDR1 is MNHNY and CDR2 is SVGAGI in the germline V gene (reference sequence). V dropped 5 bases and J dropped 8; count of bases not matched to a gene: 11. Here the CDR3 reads CASSRGTSGSLFHEQFF. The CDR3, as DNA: TGTGCCAGCAGTCGCGGGACTAGCGGGAGCCTCTTCCATGAGCAGTTCTTC.

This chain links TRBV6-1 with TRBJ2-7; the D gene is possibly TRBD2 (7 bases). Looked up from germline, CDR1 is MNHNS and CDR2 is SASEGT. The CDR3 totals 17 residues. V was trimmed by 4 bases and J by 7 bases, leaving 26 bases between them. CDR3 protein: CASSVSLRQDKLAEQYF. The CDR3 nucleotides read TGTGCCAGCAGTGTTAGTCTCCGACAGGACAAACTAGCGGAGCAGTACTTC.

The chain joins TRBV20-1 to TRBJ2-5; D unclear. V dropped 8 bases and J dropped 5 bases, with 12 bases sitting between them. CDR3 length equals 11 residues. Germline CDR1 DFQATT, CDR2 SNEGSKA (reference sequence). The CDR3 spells CSFDPGETQYF. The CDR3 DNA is TGCAGTTTTGACCCCGGGGAGACCCAGTACTTC.

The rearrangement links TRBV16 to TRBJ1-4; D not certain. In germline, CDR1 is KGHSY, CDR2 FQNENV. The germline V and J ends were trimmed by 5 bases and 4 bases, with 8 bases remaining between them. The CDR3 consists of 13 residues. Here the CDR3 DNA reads TGTGCCAGCAGCGGGCAGTTTAATGAAAAACTGTTTTTT. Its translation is CASSGQFNEKLFF.

Here the CDR3 DNA reads TGTGCCAGCAGCGTTGGAGGGAGGGCGAGTGGTGAGCAGTTCTTC. Translated, it gives CASSVGGRASGEQFF. The chain uses TRBV9 and TRBJ2-1; 7 bases map to TRBD2. The CDR3 spans 15 residues. CDR1 and CDR2 from the germline V gene are SGDLS and YYNGEE. V lost 2 bases, J lost 9 bases, and 11 bases stayed unmatched.

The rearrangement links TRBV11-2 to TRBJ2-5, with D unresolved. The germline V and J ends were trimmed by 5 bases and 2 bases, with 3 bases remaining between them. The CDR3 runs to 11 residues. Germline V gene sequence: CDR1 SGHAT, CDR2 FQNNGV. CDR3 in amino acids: CASSRQETQYF. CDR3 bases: TGTGCCAGCAGCCGTCAAGAGACCCAGTACTTC.

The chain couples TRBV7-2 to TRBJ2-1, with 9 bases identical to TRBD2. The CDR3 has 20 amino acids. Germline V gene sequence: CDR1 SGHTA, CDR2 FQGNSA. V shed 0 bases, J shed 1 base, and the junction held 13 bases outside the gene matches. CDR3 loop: CASSLAGGGSGRPSYNEQFF. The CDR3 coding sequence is TGTGCCAGCAGCTTAGCAGGGGGAGGGAGCGGGAGGCCATCCTACAATGAGCAGTTCTTC.